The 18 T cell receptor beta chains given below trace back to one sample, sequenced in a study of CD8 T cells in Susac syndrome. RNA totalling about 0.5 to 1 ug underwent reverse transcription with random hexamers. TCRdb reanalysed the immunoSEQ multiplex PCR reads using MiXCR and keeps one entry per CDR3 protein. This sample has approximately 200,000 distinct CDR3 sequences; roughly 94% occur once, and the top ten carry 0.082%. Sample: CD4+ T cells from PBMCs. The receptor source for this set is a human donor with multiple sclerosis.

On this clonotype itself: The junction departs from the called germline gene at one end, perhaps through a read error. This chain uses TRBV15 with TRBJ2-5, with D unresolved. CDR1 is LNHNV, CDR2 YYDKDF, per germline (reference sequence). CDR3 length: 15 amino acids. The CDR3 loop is CATRRALGVEETQYF. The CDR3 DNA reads TGTGCCACCAGGAGAGCTCTCGGTGTTGAAGAGACCCAGTACTTC. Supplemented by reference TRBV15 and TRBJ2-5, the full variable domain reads DAMVIQNPRYQVTQFGKPVTLSCSQTLNHNVMYWYQQKSSQAPKLLFHYYDKDFNNEADTPDNFQSRRPNTSFCFLDIRSPGLGDTAMYLCATRRALGVEETQYFGPGTRLLVL.

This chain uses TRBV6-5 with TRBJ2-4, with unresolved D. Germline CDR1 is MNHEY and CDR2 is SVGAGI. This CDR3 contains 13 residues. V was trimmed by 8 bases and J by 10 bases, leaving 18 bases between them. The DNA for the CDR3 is TGTGCCAGCGGTATGGGCCCATCAATGATTCAGTACTTC. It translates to CASGMGPSMIQYF.

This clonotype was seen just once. The CDR3 here is CASSSHGGWDTEAFF. The CDR3 nucleotides read TGTGCCAGCAGTTCCCATGGGGGGTGGGACACTGAAGCTTTCTTT. The chain employs TRBV6-5 and TRBJ1-1; D may be TRBD1 (5 bases). Germline V gene sequence: CDR1 MNHEY, CDR2 SVGAGI. V gave up 4 bases and J gave up 3 bases, with 15 bases separating them. The length of the CDR3 is 15 residues.

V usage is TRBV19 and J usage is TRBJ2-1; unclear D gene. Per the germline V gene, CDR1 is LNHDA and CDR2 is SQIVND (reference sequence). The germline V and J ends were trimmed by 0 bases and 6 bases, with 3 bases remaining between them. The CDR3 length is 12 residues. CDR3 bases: TGTGCCAGTAGTATAGATCGCAATGAGCAGTTCTTC. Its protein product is CASSIDRNEQFF.

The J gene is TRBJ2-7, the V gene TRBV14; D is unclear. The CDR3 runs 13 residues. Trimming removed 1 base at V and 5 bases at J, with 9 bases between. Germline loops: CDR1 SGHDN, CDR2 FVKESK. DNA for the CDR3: TGTGCCAGCAGCCAAGGGCACTCAGACGAGCAGTACGTC. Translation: CASSQGHSDEQYV.

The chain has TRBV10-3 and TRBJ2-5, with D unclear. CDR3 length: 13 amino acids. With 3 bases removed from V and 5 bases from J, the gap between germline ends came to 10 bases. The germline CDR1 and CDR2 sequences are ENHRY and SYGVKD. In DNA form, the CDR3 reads TGTGCCATCAGTGAATCAACCCTCGAGACCCAGTACTTC. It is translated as CAISESTLETQYF.

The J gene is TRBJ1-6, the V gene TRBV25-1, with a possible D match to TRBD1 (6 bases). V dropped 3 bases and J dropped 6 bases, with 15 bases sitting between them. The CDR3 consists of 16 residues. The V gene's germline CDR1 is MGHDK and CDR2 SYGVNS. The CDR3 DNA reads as TGTGCCAGCAGTGAGTTCAGAGGAGGGGGTAATTCACCCCTCCACTTT. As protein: CASSEFRGGGNSPLHF.

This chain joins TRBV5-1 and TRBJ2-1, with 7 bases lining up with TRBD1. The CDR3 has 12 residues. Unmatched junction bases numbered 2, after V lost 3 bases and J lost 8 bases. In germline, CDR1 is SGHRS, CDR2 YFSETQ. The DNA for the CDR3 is TGCGCCAGCAGCTCAGGACAGGATGAGCAGTTCTTC. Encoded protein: CASSSGQDEQFF. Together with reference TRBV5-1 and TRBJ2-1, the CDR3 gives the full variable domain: KAGVTQTPRYLIKTRGQQVTLSCSPISGHRSVSWYQQTPGQGLQFLFEYFSETQRNKGNFPGRFSGRQFSNSRSEMNVSTLELGDSALYLCASSSGQDEQFFGPGTRLTVL.

The CDR3 DNA is TGTGCCAGCAGCCCAAACAGGGGCGCAGATACGCAGTATTTT. It specifies CASSPNRGADTQYF. This rearrangement joins TRBV7-3 to TRBJ2-3; 7 nucleotides line up with TRBD1. The CDR3 totals 14 residues. Germline CDR1 reads SGHTA; CDR2 reads FQGTGA. J lost 4 bases, V lost 5 bases, and 6 bases had no gene match.

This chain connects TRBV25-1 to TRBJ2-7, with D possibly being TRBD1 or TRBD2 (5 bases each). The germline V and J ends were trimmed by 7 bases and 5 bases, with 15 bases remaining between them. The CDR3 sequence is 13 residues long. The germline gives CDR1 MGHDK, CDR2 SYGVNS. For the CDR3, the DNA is TGTGCCAGCACTAGCCCGGGACGAAACGAGCAGTACTTC. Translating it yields CASTSPGRNEQYF.

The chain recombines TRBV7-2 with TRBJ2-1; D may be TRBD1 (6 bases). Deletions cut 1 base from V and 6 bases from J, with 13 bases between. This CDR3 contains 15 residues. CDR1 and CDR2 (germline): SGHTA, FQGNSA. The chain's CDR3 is CASSLVFDRSNEQFF. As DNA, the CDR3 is TGTGCCAGCAGCTTAGTGTTCGACAGGTCCAATGAGCAGTTCTTC.

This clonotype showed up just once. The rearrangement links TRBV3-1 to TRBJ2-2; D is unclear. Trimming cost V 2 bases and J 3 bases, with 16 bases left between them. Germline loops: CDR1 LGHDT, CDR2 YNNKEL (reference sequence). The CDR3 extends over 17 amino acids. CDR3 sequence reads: CASSQIESLIYTGELFF. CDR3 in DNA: TGTGCCAGCAGCCAAATCGAGTCCTTGATTTACACCGGGGAGCTGTTTTTT.

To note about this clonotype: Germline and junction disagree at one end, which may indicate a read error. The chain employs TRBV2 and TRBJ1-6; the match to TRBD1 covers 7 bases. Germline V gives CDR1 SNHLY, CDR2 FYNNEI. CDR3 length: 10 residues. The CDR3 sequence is CASREDRVYF. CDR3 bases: TGTGCCAGCAGAGAAGACAGGGTCTACTTT.

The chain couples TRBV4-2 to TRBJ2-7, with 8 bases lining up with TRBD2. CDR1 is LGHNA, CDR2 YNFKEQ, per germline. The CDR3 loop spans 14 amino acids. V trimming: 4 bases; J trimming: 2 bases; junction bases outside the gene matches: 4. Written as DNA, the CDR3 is TGTGCCAGCAGCCGAGCGGGGGCCGCCTACGAGCAGTACGTC. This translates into CASSRAGAAYEQYV.

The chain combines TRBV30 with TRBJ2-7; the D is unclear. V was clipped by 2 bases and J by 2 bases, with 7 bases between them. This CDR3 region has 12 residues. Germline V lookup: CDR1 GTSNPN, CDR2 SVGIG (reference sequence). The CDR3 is CAWSSGPYEQYV. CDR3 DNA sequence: TGTGCCTGGAGTTCGGGCCCCTACGAGCAGTACGTC.

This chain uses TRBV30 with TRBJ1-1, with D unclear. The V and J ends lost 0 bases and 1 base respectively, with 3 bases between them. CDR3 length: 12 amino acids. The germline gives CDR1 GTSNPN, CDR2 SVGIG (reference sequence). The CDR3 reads CAWSVWNTEAFF. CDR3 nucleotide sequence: TGTGCCTGGAGTGTATGGAACACTGAAGCTTTCTTT.

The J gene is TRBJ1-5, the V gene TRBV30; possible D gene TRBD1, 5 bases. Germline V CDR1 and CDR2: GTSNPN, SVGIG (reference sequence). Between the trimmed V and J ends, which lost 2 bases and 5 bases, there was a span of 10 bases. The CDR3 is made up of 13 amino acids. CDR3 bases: TGTGCCTGGAGTCAGGACATCGATCAGCCCCAGCATTTT. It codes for CAWSQDIDQPQHF. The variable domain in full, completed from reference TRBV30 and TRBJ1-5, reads SQTIHQWPATLVQPVGSPLSLECTVEGTSNPNLYWYRQAAGRGLQLLFYSVGIGQISSEVPQNLSASRPQDRQFILSSKKLLLSDSGFYLCAWSQDIDQPQHFGDGTRLSIL.

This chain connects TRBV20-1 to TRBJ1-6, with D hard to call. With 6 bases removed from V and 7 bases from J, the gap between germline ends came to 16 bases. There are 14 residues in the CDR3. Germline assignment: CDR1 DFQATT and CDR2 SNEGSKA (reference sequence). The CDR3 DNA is TGCAGTGCACTAGCCTCCGAAAAGAATTCACCCCTCCACTTT. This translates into CSALASEKNSPLHF.